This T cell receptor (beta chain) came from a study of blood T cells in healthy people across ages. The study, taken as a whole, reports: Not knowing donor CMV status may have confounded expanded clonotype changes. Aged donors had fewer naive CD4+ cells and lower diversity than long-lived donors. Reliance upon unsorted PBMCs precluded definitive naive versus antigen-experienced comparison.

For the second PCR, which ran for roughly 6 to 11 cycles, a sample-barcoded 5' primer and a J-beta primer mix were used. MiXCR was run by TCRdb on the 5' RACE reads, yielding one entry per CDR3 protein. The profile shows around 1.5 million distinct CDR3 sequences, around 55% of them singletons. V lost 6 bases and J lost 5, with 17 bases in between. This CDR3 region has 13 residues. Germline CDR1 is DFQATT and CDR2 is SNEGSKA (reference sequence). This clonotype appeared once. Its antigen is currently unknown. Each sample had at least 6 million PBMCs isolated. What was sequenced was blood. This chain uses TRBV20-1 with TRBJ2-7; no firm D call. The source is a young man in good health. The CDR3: CSAAWRPGDEQYF. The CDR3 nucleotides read TGCAGTGCCGCCTGGCGCCCTGGGGACGAGCAGTACTTC.